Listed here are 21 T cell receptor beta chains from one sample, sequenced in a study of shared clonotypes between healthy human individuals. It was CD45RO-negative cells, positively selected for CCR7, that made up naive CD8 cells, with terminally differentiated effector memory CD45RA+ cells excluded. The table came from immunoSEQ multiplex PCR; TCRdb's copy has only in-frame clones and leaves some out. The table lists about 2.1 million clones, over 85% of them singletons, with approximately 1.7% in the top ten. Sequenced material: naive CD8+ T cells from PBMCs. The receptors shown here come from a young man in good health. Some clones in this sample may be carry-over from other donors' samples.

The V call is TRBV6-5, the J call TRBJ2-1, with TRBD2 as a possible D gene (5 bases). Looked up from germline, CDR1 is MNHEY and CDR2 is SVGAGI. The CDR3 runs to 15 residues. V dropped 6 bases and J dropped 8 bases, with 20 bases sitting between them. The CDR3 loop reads CASSPTSFPRDEQFF. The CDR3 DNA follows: TGTGCCAGCAGCCCTACTAGTTTCCCCCGGGATGAGCAGTTCTTC.

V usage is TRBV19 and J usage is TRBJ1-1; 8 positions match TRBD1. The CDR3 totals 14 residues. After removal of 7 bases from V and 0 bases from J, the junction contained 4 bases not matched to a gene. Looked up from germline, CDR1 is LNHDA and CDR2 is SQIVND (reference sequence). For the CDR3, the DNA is TGTGCCAGTACAGGACAGGGAATGAACACTGAAGCTTTCTTT. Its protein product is CASTGQGMNTEAFF.

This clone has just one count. CDR3 region: CASSPPPRGPTEAFF. In DNA form, the CDR3 reads TGTGCCAGCAGTCCCCCTCCGAGGGGGCCCACTGAAGCTTTCTTT. The rearrangement joins TRBV28 to TRBJ1-1; 7 positions agree with TRBD1. This CDR3 has 15 amino acids. Germline CDR1 MDHEN, CDR2 SYDVKM. J lost 4 bases, V lost 5 bases, and 10 bases had no gene match.

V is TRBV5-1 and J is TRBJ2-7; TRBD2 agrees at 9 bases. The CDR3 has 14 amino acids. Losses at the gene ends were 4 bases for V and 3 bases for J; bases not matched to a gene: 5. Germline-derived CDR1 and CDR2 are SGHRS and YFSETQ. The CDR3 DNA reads TGCGCCAGCAGCGGGGGACTAGCAGGCTACGAGCAGTACTTC. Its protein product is CASSGGLAGYEQYF.

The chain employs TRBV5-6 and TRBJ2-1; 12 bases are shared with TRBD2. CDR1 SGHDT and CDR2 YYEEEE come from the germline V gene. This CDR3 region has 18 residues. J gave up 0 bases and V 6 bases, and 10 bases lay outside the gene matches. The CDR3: CASNPGLAGRFSYNEQFF. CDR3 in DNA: TGTGCCAGCAACCCGGGACTAGCGGGCCGATTCTCCTACAATGAGCAGTTCTTC.

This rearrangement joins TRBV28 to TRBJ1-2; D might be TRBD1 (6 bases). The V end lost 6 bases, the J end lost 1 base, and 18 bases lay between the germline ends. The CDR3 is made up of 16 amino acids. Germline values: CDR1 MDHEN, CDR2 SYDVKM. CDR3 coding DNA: TGTGCCAGCAGCTCTCGCGGACAGAGAATTAACTATGGCTACACCTTC. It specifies CASSSRGQRINYGYTF.

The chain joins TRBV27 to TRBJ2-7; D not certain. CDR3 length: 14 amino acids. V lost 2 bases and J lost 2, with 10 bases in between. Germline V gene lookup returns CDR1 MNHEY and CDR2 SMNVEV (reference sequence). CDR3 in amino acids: CASSLMVEAYEQYF. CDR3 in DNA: TGTGCCAGCAGTTTAATGGTAGAGGCCTACGAGCAGTACTTC.

The CDR3 DNA reads as TGCGCCAGCAGCCGAGACAGCTACCAGTACAATGAGCAGTTCTTC. Its protein product is CASSRDSYQYNEQFF. The V and J genes are TRBV4-1 and TRBJ2-1; D perhaps matches TRBD1 (5 bases). CDR1 MGHRA and CDR2 YSYEKL come from the germline V gene. The CDR3 is 15 amino acids. Trimming cost V 4 bases and J 4 bases, with 14 bases left between them.

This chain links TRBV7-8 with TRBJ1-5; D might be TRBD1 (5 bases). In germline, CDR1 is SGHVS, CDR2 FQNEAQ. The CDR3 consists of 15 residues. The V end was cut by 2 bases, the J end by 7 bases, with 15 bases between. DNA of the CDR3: TGTGCCAGCAGCTTATATCGGGGGGTTGGGCAGCCCCAGCATTTT. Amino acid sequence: CASSLYRGVGQPQHF.

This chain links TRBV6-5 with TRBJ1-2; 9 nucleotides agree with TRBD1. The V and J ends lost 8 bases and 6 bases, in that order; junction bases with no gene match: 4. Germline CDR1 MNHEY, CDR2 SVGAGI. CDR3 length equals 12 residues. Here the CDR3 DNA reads TGTGCCAGCCTGGGACAGGGTAATGGCTACACCTTC. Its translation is CASLGQGNGYTF.

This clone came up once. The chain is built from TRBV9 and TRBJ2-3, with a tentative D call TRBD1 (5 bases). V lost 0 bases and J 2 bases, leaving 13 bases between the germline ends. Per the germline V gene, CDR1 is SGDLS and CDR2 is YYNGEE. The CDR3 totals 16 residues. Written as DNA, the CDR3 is TGTGCCAGCAGCGTAGCAGGGCGGACGATCACAGATACGCAGTATTTT. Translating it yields CASSVAGRTITDTQYF.

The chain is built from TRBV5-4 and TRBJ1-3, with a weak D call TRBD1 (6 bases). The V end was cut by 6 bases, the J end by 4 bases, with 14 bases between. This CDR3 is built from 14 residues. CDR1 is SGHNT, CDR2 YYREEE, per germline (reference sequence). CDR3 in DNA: TGTGCCAGCACCCCGGCAGGGGTCGGAAACACCATATATTTT. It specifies CASTPAGVGNTIYF.

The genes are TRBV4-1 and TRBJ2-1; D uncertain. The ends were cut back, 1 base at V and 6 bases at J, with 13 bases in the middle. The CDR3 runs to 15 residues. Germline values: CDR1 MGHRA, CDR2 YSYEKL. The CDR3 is CASSQGATTVNEQFF. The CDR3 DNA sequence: TGCGCCAGCAGCCAAGGGGCTACCACCGTCAATGAGCAGTTCTTC.

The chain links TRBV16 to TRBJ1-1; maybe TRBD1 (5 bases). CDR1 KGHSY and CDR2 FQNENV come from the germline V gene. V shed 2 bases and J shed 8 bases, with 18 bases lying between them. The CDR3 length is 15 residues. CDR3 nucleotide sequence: TGTGCCAGCAGCCAAGACGATGTACTCGGGACGGAAGCTTTCTTT. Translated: CASSQDDVLGTEAFF.

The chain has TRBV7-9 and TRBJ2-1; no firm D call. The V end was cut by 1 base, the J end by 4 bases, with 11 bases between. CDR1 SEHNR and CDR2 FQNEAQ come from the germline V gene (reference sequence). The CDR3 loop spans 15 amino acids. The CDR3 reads CASSLGETRYNEQFF. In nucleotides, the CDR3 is TGTGCCAGCAGCTTAGGAGAAACGCGGTACAATGAGCAGTTCTTC. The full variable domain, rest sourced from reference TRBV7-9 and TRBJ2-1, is DTGVSQNPRHKITKRGQNVTFRCDPISEHNRLYWYRQTLGQGPEFLTYFQNEAQLEKSRLLSDRFSAERPKGSFSTLEIQRTEQGDSAMYLCASSLGETRYNEQFFGPGTRLTVL.

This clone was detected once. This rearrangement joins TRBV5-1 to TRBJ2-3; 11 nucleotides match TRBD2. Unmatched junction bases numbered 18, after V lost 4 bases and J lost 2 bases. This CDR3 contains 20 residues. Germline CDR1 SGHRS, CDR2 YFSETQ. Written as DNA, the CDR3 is TGCGCCAGCAGCGGATCTAGCGGGAGGACTGTGGTAGGAATCACAGATACGCAGTATTTT. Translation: CASSGSSGRTVVGITDTQYF. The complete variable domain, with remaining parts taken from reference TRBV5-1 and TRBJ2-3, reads KAGVTQTPRYLIKTRGQQVTLSCSPISGHRSVSWYQQTPGQGLQFLFEYFSETQRNKGNFPGRFSGRQFSNSRSEMNVSTLELGDSALYLCASSGSSGRTVVGITDTQYFGPGTRLTVL.

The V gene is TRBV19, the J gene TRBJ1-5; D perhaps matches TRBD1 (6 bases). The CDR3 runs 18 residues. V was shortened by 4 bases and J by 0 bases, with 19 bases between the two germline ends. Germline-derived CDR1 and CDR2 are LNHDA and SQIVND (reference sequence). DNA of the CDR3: TGTGCCAGTAGTACCCCGGGGGCCAATGGGGGTAGCAATCAGCCCCAGCATTTT. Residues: CASSTPGANGGSNQPQHF.

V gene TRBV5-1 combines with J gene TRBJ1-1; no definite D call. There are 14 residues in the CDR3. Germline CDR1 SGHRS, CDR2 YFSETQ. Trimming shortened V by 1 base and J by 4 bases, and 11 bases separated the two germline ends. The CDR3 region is CASSLSGMSTEAFF. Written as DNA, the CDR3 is TGCGCCAGCAGCTTGTCGGGGATGAGCACTGAAGCTTTCTTT.

CDR3 bases: TGTGCCAGCAGCTTCGGGACTTACAGCTCCTACGAGCAGTACTTC. Protein sequence: CASSFGTYSSYEQYF. The chain couples TRBV5-5 to TRBJ2-7; possible D gene TRBD2, 6 bases. This CDR3 region has 15 residues. Germline CDR1 SGHKS, CDR2 YYEKEE (reference sequence). Trimming removed 2 bases at V and 0 bases at J, with 12 bases between.

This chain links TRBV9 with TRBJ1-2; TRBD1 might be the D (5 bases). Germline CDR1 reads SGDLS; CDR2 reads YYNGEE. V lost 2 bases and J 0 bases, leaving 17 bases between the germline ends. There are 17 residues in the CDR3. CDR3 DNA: TGTGCCAGCAGCGTTAGGGCCGGGACGGACCCTAACTATGGCTACACCTTC. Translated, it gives CASSVRAGTDPNYGYTF.

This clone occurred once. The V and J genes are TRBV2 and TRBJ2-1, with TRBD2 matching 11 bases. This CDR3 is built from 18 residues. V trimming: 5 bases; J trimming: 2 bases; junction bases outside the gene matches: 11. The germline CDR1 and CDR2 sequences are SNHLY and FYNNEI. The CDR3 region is CASSPSFRLAGPYNEQFF. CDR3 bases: TGTGCCAGCAGTCCTTCTTTTCGACTAGCGGGACCCTACAATGAGCAGTTCTTC.